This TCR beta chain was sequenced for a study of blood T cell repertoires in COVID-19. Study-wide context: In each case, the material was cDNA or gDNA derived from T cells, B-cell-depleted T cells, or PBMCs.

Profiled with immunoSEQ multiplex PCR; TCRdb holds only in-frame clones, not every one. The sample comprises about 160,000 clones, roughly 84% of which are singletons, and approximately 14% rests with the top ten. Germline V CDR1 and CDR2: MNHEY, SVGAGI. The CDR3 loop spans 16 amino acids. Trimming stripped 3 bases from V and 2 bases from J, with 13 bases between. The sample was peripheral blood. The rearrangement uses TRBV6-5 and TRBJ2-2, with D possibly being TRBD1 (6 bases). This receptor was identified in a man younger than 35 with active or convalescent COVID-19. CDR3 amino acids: CASSYKGQINTGELFF. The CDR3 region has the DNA TGTGCCAGCAGTTATAAAGGACAGATCAACACCGGGGAGCTGTTTTTT.